Below, 17 T cell receptor beta chains from the same sample are listed, as sequenced in a study of human T cells and chemical hapten exposure. MiXCR was run by TCRdb on the RACE reads, yielding one entry per CDR3 protein. The data contain just over 90,000 distinct CDR3 sequences, approximately 8.2% of them seen just once; the ten biggest clones take up 2.9%. Described time point: healthy volunteer bleed at 2 weeks. The authors' total RNA extraction used unfractionated whole blood. The sequenced material came from whole blood. The receptors come from a female donor in good health. Some clones in this sample may be carry-over from other donors' samples.

This sequence joins TRBV5-4 and TRBJ2-3, with TRBD2 as a possible D gene (5 bases). Per germline, CDR1 SGHNT and CDR2 YYREEE (reference sequence). The CDR3 is 17 residues long. V lost 0 bases, J lost 2 bases, and 16 bases lay in between. The CDR3 sequence: CASSLVGGSYLTDTQYF. CDR3 DNA: TGTGCCAGCAGCTTGGTTGGCGGGTCGTACCTCACAGATACGCAGTATTTT.

Written as DNA, the CDR3 is TGCAGCGTTGAAGAGGACTTTAAAACCCAAGAGACCCAGTACTTC. It specifies CSVEEDFKTQETQYF. The chain links TRBV29-1 to TRBJ2-5, with D perhaps TRBD2 (5 bases). Germline-derived CDR1 and CDR2 are SQVTM and ANQGSEA. The length of the CDR3 is 15 residues. Trimming removed 0 bases at V and 1 base at J, with 12 bases between.

In this sample, this clonotype turned up many times. The chain has TRBV6-7 and TRBJ1-5; D possibly corresponds to TRBD1 (5 bases). TRBV6-7 is an open reading frame, and its role is uncertain. The CDR3 totals 13 residues. V lost 11 bases, J lost 4 bases, and 15 bases lay in between. The CDR3, as DNA: TGTGCCCGCTACTATCAGGGTAATCAGCCCCAGCATTTT. Its protein is CARYYQGNQPQHF.

At least ten counts were recorded for this clonotype. The chain links TRBV20-1 to TRBJ1-1, with D maybe TRBD1 (6 bases). Germline CDR1 is DFQATT and CDR2 is SNEGSKA (reference sequence). This CDR3 comprises 14 residues. V was pared by 3 bases and J by 6 bases, with 17 bases between. Here the CDR3 DNA reads TGCAGTGCTAGGGTACAGGGAGGATGGTCTGAAGCTTTCTTT. Amino acid sequence: CSARVQGGWSEAFF.

This clonotype showed up many times. CDR3 amino acids: CASSQNWGQETQYF. CDR3 nucleotides: TGTGCCAGCAGTCAAAATTGGGGCCAAGAGACCCAGTACTTC. J is TRBJ2-5 and V is TRBV27; D is unclear. CDR3 length: 14 residues. Germline assignment: CDR1 MNHEY and CDR2 SMNVEV (reference sequence). Trimming removed 5 bases from V and 1 base from J, with 11 bases in between.

This clonotype turned up a few times. The rearrangement joins TRBV2 to TRBJ1-5; TRBD1 agrees at 8 bases. This CDR3 contains 13 residues. Trimming at V came to 11 bases and at J to 1 base, leaving 4 bases not matched to a gene. Germline CDR1 reads SNHLY; CDR2 reads FYNNEI. CDR3: CAGRTGSNQPQHF. The CDR3 DNA reads TGTGCCGGAAGGACAGGGAGCAATCAGCCCCAGCATTTT.

The chain couples TRBV6-5 to TRBJ1-1; 8 positions agree with TRBD1. V was clipped by 5 bases and J by 5 bases; unmatched bases: 4. Germline CDR1 is MNHEY and CDR2 is SVGAGI. The CDR3 runs to 13 residues. For the CDR3, the DNA is TGTGCCAGCAGTGGGACAGGTCGGACTGAAGCTTTCTTT. It specifies CASSGTGRTEAFF.

V gene TRBV25-1 combines with J gene TRBJ2-7; either TRBD1 or TRBD2 may supply D (5 bases each). Trimming left V 5 bases short and J 4 bases short, with 18 bases between. The germline gives CDR1 MGHDK, CDR2 SYGVNS. This CDR3 has 15 amino acids. CDR3 sequence: CASSPPGTGGYEQYF. CDR3 bases: TGTGCCAGCAGTCCCCCCGGGACCGGAGGTTACGAGCAGTACTTC.

This clonotype was seen at least ten times. This rearrangement joins TRBV30 to TRBJ2-3; D unresolved. In germline, CDR1 is GTSNPN, CDR2 SVGIG (reference sequence). The germline V and J ends were trimmed by 0 bases and 0 bases, with 7 bases remaining between them. The CDR3 has 14 residues. CDR3 loop: CAWSVRASTDTQYF. CDR3 nucleotides: TGTGCCTGGAGTGTACGGGCAAGCACAGATACGCAGTATTTT.

This clonotype was recorded a few times. The genes are TRBV20-1 and TRBJ2-7; D not certain. This CDR3 is built from 13 residues. Germline V gene sequence: CDR1 DFQATT, CDR2 SNEGSKA (reference sequence). Trimming pared 3 bases from V and 4 bases from J, leaving 13 bases between. CDR3 in amino acids: CSASPVFSYEQYF. CDR3 in DNA: TGCAGTGCTAGCCCAGTCTTTTCGTACGAGCAGTACTTC.

This clonotype was detected many times. This rearrangement joins TRBV5-6 to TRBJ2-7, with 7 bases lining up with TRBD2. J gave up 2 bases and V 1 base, and 3 bases lay outside the gene matches. Per germline, CDR1 SGHDT and CDR2 YYEEEE. This CDR3 has 14 residues. CDR3 DNA sequence: TGTGCCAGCAGCTTGATAAGCGGGACCTACGAGCAGTACTTC. Translation gives CASSLISGTYEQYF.

This clonotype was found many times. The chain is built from TRBV20-1 and TRBJ2-5; D ambiguous. Trimming shortened V by 0 bases and J by 3 bases, and 11 bases separated the two germline ends. Germline values: CDR1 DFQATT, CDR2 SNEGSKA (reference sequence). The CDR3 is 14 amino acids. The CDR3 DNA reads TGCAGTGCTAGAGAGGATCTCGTGGAAGAGACCCAGTACTTC. The encoded protein is CSAREDLVEETQYF.

This clonotype came up many times. The chain combines TRBV3-1 with TRBJ2-1; TRBD2 matches at 7 bases. The trim removed 0 bases at V and 6 bases at J, leaving 5 bases unmatched. The germline V gene encodes CDR1 LGHDT and CDR2 YNNKEL (reference sequence). CDR3 length: 15 residues. In nucleotides, the CDR3 is TGTGCCAGCAGCCAAGATATCAGGGAGGGCAATGAGCAGTTCTTC. Encoded protein: CASSQDIREGNEQFF.

The genes are TRBV6-5 and TRBJ1-3; TRBD1 matches at 7 bases. V was pared by 0 bases and J by 4 bases, with 12 bases of the junction left unmatched. From germline, CDR1 is MNHEY and CDR2 SVGAGI. The CDR3 has 18 amino acids. For the CDR3, the DNA is TGTGCCAGCAGTTACTCGAGCTCGTCGACAGGGAAAGGAAACACCATATATTTT. Translating gives CASSYSSSSTGKGNTIYF.

The chain combines TRBV28 with TRBJ2-7; no firm D call. This CDR3 region has 13 residues. V was cut by 2 bases and J by 5 bases, with 10 bases left in between. Germline lookup yields CDR1 MDHEN and CDR2 SYDVKM. The CDR3 DNA sequence: TGTGCCAGCAGTTTAAGGCCAACCCACGAGCAGTACTTC. Its translation is CASSLRPTHEQYF.

This clonotype showed up just a few times. This chain uses TRBV12-3 or TRBV12-4 with TRBJ1-4, with D possibly matching TRBD1 (6 bases). V was trimmed by 5 bases and J by 8 bases, leaving 15 bases between them. The CDR3 sequence is 14 residues long. The DNA of the CDR3 is TGTGCCAGCAGTCCTCGGGGGGGGGGCGAAAAACTGTTTTTT. Translation: CASSPRGGGEKLFF.

This clonotype was recorded at least ten times. The chain recombines TRBV11-1 with TRBJ1-1; D not certain. The CDR3 is made up of 15 amino acids. Trimming stripped 1 base from V and 1 base from J, with 10 bases between. Germline-derived CDR1 and CDR2 are SGHAT and FQDESV (reference sequence). CDR3 in amino acids: CASSLGGVRNTEAFF. CDR3 coding DNA: TGTGCCAGCAGCTTAGGCGGGGTTCGGAACACTGAAGCTTTCTTT.